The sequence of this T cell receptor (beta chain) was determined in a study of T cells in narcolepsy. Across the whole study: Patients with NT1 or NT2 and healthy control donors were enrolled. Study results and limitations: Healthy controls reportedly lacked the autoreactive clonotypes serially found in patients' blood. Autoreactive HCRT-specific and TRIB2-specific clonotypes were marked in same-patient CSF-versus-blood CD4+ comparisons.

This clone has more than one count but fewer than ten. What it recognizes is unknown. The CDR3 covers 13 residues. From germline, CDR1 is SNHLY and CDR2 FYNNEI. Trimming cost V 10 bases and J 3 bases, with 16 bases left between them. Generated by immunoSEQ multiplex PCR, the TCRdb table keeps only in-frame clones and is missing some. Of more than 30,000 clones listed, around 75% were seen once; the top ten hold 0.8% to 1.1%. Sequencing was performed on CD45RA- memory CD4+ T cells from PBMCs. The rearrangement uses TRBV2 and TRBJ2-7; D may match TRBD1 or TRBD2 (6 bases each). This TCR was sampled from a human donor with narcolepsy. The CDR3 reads CAIEKGGSYEQYF. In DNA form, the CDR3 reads TGTGCCATCGAAAAGGGGGGCAGCTACGAGCAGTACTTC. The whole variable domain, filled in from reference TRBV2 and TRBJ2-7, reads EPEVTQTPSHQVTQMGQEVILRCVPISNHLYFYWYRQILGQKVEFLVSFYNNEISEKSEIFDDQFSVERPDGSNFTLKIRSTKLEDSAMYFCAIEKGGSYEQYFGPGTRLTVT.